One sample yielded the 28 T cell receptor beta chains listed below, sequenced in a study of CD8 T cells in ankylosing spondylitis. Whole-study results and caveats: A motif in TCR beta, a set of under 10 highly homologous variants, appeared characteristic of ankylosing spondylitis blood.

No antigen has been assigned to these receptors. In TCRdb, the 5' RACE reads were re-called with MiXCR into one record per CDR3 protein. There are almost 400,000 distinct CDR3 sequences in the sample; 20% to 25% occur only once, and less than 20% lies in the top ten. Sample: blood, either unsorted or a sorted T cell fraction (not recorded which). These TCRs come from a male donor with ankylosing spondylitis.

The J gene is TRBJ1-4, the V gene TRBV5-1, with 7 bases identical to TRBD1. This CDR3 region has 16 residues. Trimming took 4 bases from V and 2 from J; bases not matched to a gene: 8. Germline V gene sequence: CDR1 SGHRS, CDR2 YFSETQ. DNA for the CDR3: TGCGCCAGCAGCCTTGACAGGGCCGGTACTAATGAAAAACTGTTTTTT. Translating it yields CASSLDRAGTNEKLFF.

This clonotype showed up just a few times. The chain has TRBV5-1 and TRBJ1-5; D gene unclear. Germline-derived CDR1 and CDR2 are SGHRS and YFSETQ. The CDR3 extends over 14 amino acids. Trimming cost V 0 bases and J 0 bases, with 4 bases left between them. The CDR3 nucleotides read TGCGCCAGCAGCTTGGGCAGTAGCAATCAGCCCCAGCATTTT. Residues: CASSLGSSNQPQHF.

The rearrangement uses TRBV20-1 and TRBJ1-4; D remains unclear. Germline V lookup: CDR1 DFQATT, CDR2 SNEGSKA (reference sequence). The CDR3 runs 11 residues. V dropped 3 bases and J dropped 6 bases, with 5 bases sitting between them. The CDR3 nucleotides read TGCAGTGCTAGTCAGCATGAAAAACTGTTTTTT. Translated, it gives CSASQHEKLFF.

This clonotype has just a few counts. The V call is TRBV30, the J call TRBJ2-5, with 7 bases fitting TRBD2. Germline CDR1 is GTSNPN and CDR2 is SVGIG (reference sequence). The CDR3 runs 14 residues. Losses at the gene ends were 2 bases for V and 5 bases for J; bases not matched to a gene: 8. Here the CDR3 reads CAWSLGFGGETQYF. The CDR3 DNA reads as TGTGCCTGGAGTCTGGGTTTCGGGGGGGAGACCCAGTACTTC.

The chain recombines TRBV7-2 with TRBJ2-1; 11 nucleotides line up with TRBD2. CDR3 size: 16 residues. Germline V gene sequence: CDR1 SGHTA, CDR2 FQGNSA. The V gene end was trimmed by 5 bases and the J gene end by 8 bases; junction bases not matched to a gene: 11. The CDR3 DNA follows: TGTGCCAGCAGCATTACTAGCGGGAGCGGGACGGATGAGCAGTTCTTC. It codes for CASSITSGSGTDEQFF. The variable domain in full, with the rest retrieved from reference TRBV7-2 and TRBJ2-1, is GAGVSQSPSNKVTEKGKDVELRCDPISGHTALYWYRQSLGQGLEFLIYFQGNSAPDKSGLPSDRFSAERTGGSVSTLTIQRTQQEDSAVYLCASSITSGSGTDEQFFGPGTRLTVL.

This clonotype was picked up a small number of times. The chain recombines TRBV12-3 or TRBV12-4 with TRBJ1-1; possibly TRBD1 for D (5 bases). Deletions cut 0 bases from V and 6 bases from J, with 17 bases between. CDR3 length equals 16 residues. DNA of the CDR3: TGTGCCAGCAGTTTAGCGATCGGAGGGGAGGGAGCTGAAGCTTTCTTT. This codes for CASSLAIGGEGAEAFF.

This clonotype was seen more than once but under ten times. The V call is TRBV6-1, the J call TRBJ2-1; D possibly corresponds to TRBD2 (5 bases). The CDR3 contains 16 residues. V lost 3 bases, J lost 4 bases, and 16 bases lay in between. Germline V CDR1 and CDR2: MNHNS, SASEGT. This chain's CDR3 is CASSDTGGGGYNEQFF. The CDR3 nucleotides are TGTGCCAGCAGTGATACCGGCGGCGGAGGTTACAATGAGCAGTTCTTC.

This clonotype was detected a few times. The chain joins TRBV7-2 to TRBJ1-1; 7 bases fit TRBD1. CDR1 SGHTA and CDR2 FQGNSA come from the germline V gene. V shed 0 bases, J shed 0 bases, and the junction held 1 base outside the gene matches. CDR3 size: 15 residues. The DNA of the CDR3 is TGTGCCAGCAGCTTAGCGACAGGGCTGAACACTGAAGCTTTCTTT. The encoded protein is CASSLATGLNTEAFF.

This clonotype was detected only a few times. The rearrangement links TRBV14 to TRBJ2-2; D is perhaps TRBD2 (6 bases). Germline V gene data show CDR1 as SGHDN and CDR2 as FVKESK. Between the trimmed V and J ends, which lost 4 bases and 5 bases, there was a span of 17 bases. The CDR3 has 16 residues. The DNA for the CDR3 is TGTGCCAGCAGCCTATGGATAGAGGCGGGGACCGGGGAGCTGTTTTTT. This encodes CASSLWIEAGTGELFF. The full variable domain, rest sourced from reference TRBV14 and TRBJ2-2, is EAGVTQFPSHSVIEKGQTVTLRCDPISGHDNLYWYRRVMGKEIKFLLHFVKESKQDESGMPNNRFLAERTGGTYSTLKVQPAELEDSGVYFCASSLWIEAGTGELFFGEGSRLTVL.

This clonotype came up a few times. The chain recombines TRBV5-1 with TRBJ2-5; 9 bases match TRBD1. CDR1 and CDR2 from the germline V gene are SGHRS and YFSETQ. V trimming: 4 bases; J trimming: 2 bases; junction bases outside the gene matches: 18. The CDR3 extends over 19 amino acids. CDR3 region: CASSPTTDPPGQGQETQYF. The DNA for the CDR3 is TGCGCCAGCAGCCCCACCACGGACCCGCCGGGACAGGGACAAGAGACCCAGTACTTC.

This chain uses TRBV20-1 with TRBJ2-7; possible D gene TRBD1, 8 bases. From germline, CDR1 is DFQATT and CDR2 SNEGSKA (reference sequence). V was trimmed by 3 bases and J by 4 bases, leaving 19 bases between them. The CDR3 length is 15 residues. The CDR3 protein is CSASGGSGGMYEQYF. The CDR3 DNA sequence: TGCAGTGCTAGCGGGGGGTCAGGGGGCATGTACGAGCAGTACTTC.

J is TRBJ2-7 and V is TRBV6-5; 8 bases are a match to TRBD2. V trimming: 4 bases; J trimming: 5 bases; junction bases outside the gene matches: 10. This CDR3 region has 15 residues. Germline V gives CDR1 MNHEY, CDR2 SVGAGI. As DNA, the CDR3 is TGTGCCAGCAGTTTAGCAGCGGGAGAAGCACACGAGCAGTACTTC. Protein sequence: CASSLAAGEAHEQYF.

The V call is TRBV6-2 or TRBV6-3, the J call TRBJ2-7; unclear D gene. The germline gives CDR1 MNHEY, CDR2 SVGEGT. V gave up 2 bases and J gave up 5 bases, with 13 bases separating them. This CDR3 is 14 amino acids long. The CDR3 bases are TGTGCCAGCAGTTACCATTCCCCGTCTAACGAGCAGTACTTC. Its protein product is CASSYHSPSNEQYF.

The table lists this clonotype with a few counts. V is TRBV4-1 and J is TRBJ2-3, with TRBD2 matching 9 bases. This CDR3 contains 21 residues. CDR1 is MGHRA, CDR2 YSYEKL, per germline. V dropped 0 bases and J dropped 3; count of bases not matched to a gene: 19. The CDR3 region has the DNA TGCGCCAGCAGCCAAGACCTCGGGTCTAGCGGGATTCTTCTGGGAACAGATACGCAGTATTTT. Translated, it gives CASSQDLGSSGILLGTDTQYF.

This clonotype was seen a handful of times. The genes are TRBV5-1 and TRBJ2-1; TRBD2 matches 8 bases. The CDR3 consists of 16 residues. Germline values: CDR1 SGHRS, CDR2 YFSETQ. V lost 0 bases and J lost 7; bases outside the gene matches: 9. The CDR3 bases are TGCGCCAGCAGCTTGGAGCGAGTAGCGGGATATAATGAGCAGTTCTTC. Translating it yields CASSLERVAGYNEQFF.

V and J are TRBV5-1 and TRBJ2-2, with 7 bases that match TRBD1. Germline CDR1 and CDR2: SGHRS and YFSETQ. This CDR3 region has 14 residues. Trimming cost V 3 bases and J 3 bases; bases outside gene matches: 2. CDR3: CASSSTGYTGELFF. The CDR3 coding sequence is TGCGCCAGCAGCTCGACAGGGTACACCGGGGAGCTGTTTTTT.

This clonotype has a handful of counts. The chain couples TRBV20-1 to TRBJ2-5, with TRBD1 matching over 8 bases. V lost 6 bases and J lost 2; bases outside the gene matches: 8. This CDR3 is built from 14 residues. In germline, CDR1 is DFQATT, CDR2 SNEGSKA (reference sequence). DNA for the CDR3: TGCAGTGCATCCGGACAGGGACCTCAAGAGACCCAGTACTTC. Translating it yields CSASGQGPQETQYF.

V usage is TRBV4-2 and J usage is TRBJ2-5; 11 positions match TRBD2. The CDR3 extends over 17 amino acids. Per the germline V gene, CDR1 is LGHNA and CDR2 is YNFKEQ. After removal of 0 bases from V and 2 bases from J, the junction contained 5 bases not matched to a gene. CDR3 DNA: TGTGCCAGCAGCCAAGATGGGACTAGCGGTTTTCAAGAGACCCAGTACTTC. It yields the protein CASSQDGTSGFQETQYF.

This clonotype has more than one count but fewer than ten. CDR3 region: CASSSGLAVETQYF. CDR3 bases: TGCGCCAGCAGCTCCGGACTAGCGGTAGAGACCCAGTACTTC. J is TRBJ2-5 and V is TRBV5-1, with 10 bases matching TRBD2. This CDR3 has 14 residues. Germline CDR1 is SGHRS and CDR2 is YFSETQ. The junction had 3 bases not matched to a gene; V was cut back by 3 bases and J by 4 bases.

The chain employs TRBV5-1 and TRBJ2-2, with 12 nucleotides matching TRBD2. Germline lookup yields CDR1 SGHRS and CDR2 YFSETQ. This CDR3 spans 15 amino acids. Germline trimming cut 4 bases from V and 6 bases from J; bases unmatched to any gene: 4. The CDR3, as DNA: TGCGCCAGCAGCAAGACTAGCGGGAGTCCCGGGGAGCTGTTTTTT. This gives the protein CASSKTSGSPGELFF.

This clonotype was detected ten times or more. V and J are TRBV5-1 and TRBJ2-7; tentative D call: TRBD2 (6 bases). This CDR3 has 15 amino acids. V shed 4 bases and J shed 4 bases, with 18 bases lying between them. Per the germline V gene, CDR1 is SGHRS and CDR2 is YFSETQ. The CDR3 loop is CASSTQTGEGYEQYF. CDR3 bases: TGCGCCAGCAGCACTCAAACGGGAGAAGGGTACGAGCAGTACTTC. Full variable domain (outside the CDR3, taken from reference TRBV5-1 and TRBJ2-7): KAGVTQTPRYLIKTRGQQVTLSCSPISGHRSVSWYQQTPGQGLQFLFEYFSETQRNKGNFPGRFSGRQFSNSRSEMNVSTLELGDSALYLCASSTQTGEGYEQYFGPGTRLTVT.

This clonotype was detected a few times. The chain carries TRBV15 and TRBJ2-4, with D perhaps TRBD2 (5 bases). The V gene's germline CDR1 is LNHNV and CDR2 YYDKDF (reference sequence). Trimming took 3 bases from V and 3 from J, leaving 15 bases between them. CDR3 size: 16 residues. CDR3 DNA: TGTGCCACCAGCAGCCTCATTGGACTGGACAAAAACATTCAGTACTTC. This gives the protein CATSSLIGLDKNIQYF.

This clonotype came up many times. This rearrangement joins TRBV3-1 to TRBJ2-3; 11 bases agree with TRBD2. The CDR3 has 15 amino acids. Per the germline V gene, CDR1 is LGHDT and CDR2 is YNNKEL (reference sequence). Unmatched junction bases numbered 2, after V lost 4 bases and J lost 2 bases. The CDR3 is CASSPLAGATDTQYF. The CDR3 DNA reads TGTGCCAGCAGCCCACTAGCGGGAGCCACAGATACGCAGTATTTT.

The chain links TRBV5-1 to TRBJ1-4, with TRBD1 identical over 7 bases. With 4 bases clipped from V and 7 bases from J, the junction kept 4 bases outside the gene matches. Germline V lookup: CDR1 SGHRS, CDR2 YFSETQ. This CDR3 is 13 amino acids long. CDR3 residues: CASSGDRVEKLFF. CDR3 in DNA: TGCGCCAGCAGCGGCGACAGGGTTGAAAAACTGTTTTTT.

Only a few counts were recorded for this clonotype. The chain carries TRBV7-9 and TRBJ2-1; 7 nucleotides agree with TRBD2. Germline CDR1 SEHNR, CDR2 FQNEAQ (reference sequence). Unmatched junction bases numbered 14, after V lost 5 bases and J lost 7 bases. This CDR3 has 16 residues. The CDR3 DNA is TGTGCCAGCAGCCCCGCGGGCGGGAGAGTCATAAATGAGCAGTTCTTC. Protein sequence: CASSPAGGRVINEQFF.

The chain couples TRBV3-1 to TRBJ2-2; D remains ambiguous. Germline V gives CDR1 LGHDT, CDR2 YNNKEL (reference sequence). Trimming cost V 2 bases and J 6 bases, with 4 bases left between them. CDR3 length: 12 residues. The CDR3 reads CASSQLAGELFF. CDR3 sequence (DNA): TGTGCCAGCAGCCAATTAGCCGGGGAGCTGTTTTTT. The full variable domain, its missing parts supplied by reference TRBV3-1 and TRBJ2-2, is DTAVSQTPKYLVTQMGNDKSIKCEQNLGHDTMYWYKQDSKKFLKIMFSYNNKELIINETVPNRFSPKSPDKAHLNLHINSLELGDSAVYFCASSQLAGELFFGEGSRLTVL.

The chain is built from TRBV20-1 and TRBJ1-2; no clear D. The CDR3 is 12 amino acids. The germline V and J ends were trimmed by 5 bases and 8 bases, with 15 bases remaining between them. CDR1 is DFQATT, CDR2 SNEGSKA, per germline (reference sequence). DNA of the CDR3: TGCAGTGCTCCTCACAACACTTTGGGCTACACCTTC. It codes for CSAPHNTLGYTF.

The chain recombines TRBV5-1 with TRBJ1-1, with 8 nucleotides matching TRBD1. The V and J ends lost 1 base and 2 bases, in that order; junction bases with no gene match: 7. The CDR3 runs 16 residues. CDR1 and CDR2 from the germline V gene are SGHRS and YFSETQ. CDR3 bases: TGCGCCAGCAGCTTGATCGGACAGGGAGATAACACTGAAGCTTTCTTT. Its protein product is CASSLIGQGDNTEAFF.